The next 5 T cell receptor beta chains were all read from a single sample in a study of T cell responses to AZD1222 COVID-19 vaccine (dated by TCRdb to the early 2020s). Preparation of the library involved the immunoSEQ multiplex PCR assay. TCRdb stores this immuneACCESS table with in-frame sequences only. Part of the clones is absent; in the studies checked, under half of the shortfall reflects unresolved V genes, and no reason is known for the rest. In this sample the table shows around 160,000 clones, more than 85% of which occur a single time. The top ten hold 1.4% of the sample. According to the study, the label for this sample's time point signals: baseline before first vaccination. Source: peripheral blood, taken on day 0 of AZD1222 vaccination. Every receptor here comes from an adult in good health.

V and J are TRBV6-5 and TRBJ2-7, with 11 bases matching TRBD1. Trimming cost V 5 bases and J 1 base; bases outside gene matches: 4. From germline, CDR1 is MNHEY and CDR2 SVGAGI. CDR3 length equals 15 residues. The CDR3 here is CASSPGTGGSYEQYF. CDR3 nucleotide sequence: TGTGCCAGCAGTCCCGGGACAGGGGGGTCCTACGAGCAGTACTTC.

The chain joins TRBV11-2 to TRBJ1-3; D not certain. This CDR3 region has 12 residues. V was pared by 6 bases and J by 4 bases, with 7 bases between. Germline V CDR1 and CDR2: SGHAT, FQNNGV. The CDR3 DNA follows: TGTGCCAGCAGTCTCCCCGGAAACACCATATATTTT. Its translation is CASSLPGNTIYF.

The CDR3 sequence is CASSIGTLADIGELFF. The CDR3 DNA sequence: TGTGCCAGCAGCATTGGGACTTTAGCAGATATCGGGGAGCTGTTTTTT. The V gene is TRBV7-9, the J gene TRBJ2-2; a possible D gene is TRBD2 (6 bases). The length of the CDR3 is 16 residues. Trimming left V 5 bases short and J 7 bases short, with 20 bases between. The V gene's germline CDR1 is SEHNR and CDR2 FQNEAQ (reference sequence).

This chain joins TRBV11-2 and TRBJ2-7, with 9 bases that match TRBD1. J lost 2 bases, V lost 1 base, and 3 bases had no gene match. This CDR3 contains 15 residues. Per the germline V gene, CDR1 is SGHAT and CDR2 is FQNNGV. CDR3 in amino acids: CASSLGQGVAYEQYF. CDR3 sequence (DNA): TGTGCCAGCAGCTTAGGACAGGGGGTTGCCTACGAGCAGTACTTC.

A few counts support this clone. V gene TRBV6-1 combines with J gene TRBJ2-7; the D gene is possibly TRBD1 (5 bases). Germline-derived CDR1 and CDR2 are MNHNS and SASEGT. CDR3 length: 13 amino acids. The V end lost 2 bases, the J end lost 7 bases, and 12 bases lay between the germline ends. CDR3 protein: CASSENRPLEQYF. CDR3 bases: TGTGCCAGCAGTGAAAACAGGCCTCTGGAGCAGTACTTC.